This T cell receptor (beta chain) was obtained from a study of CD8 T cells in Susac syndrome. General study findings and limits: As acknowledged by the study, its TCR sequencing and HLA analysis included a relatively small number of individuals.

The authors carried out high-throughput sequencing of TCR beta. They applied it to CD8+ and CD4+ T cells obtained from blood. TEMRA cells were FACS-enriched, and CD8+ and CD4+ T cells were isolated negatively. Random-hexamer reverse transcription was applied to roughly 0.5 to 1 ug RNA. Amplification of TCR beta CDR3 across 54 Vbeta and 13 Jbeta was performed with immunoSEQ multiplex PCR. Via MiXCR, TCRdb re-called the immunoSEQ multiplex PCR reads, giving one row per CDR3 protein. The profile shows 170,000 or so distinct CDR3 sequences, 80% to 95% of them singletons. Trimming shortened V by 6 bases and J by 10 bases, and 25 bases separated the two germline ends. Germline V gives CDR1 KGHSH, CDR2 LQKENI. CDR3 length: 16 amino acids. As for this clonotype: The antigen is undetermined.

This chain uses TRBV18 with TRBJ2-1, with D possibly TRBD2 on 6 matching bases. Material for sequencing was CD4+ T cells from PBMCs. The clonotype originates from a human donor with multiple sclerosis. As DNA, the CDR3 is TGTGCCAGCTCTGGACCCGGGACTGGCCCCGCCGGGGAGCAGTTCTTC. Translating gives CASSGPGTGPAGEQFF.